What follows are 13 T cell receptor beta chains derived from one specimen sequenced in a study of cytomegalovirus exposure and HLA in healthy donors. The PCR made use of 60 Vbeta and 13 Jbeta primers. Measured with immunoSEQ multiplex PCR; TCRdb has only the in-frame clones, and not every one. The sample yields 100,000 to 150,000 clones, 83% seen once. Sequences were obtained from PBMCs. These receptors all stem from a woman aged 40 to 50 in good health and CMV-seropositive.

This chain joins TRBV18 and TRBJ2-7; 10 positions match TRBD1. CDR1 KGHSH and CDR2 LQKENI come from the germline V gene. This CDR3 is 15 amino acids long. Trimming at V came to 5 bases and at J to 2 bases, leaving 6 bases not matched to a gene. The CDR3 region is CASSGRQGAPYEQYF. CDR3 coding DNA: TGTGCCAGCTCAGGGAGACAGGGGGCTCCCTACGAGCAGTACTTC.

This chain connects TRBV7-9 to TRBJ2-5, with a tentative D call TRBD2 (6 bases). CDR1 and CDR2 (germline): SEHNR, FQNEAQ (reference sequence). The CDR3 consists of 15 residues. The germline V and J ends were trimmed by 3 bases and 0 bases, with 11 bases remaining between them. CDR3 sequence (DNA): TGTGCCAGCAGCTTCACGGGACTGGACCAAGAGACCCAGTACTTC. This codes for CASSFTGLDQETQYF.

V and J are TRBV5-5 and TRBJ1-1; 7 bases align to TRBD1. The CDR3 runs 19 residues. The V gene's germline CDR1 is SGHKS and CDR2 YYEKEE (reference sequence). The V and J ends lost 4 bases and 1 base, in that order; junction bases with no gene match: 19. Here the CDR3 reads CASSIEDRDPLVGNTEAFF. In DNA, the CDR3 is TGTGCCAGCAGCATAGAAGACAGGGACCCCCTGGTTGGGAACACTGAAGCTTTCTTT.

The chain carries TRBV21-1 and TRBJ2-5; the table names TRBD1, a call not compared with the DNA. TRBV21-1 is given as a pseudogene. The length of the CDR3 is 15 residues. The CDR3 sequence is CASSTDRVIQETQYF. The CDR3, as DNA: TGTGCCAGCAGCACCGACAGGGTGATCCAAGAGACCCAGTACTTC.

The CDR3 is CASSLVGAQNQPQHF. In DNA, the CDR3 is TGCGCCAGCAGCTTGGTGGGGGCGCAGAATCAGCCCCAGCATTTT. This chain connects TRBV5-1 to TRBJ1-5, with D perhaps matching TRBD1 (6 bases). The CDR3 length is 15 residues. Germline lookup yields CDR1 SGHRS and CDR2 YFSETQ. Trimming removed 0 bases from V and 4 bases from J, with 11 bases in between.

The CDR3 reads CASSGQGYSGNTIYF. DNA of the CDR3: TGTGCCAGCTCTGGGCAGGGATACTCTGGAAACACCATATATTTT. This sequence joins TRBV6-5 and TRBJ1-3; tentative D call: TRBD1 (5 bases). CDR1 MNHEY and CDR2 SVGAGI come from the germline V gene. The CDR3 sequence is 15 residues long. V was pared by 8 bases and J by 0 bases, with 14 bases between.

This chain uses TRBV7-8 with TRBJ2-7, with a weak D call TRBD1 (5 bases). Between the trimmed V and J ends, which lost 1 base and 3 bases, there was a span of 10 bases. The germline V gene encodes CDR1 SGHVS and CDR2 FQNEAQ. CDR3 length equals 14 residues. The CDR3 is CASSLGTQGYEQYF. CDR3 DNA: TGTGCCAGCAGCTTAGGGACCCAGGGCTACGAGCAGTACTTC. Full variable domain (outside the CDR3, taken from reference TRBV7-8 and TRBJ2-7): GAGVSQSPRYKVAKRGQDVALRCDPISGHVSLFWYQQALGQGPEFLTYFQNEAQLDKSGLPSDRFFAERPEGSVSTLKIQRTQQEDSAVYLCASSLGTQGYEQYFGPGTRLTVT.

V gene TRBV28 combines with J gene TRBJ2-5; TRBD2 agrees at 10 bases. Germline-derived CDR1 and CDR2 are MDHEN and SYDVKM. V shed 1 base and J 1 base; nucleotides not matched to a gene: 6. CDR3 length equals 17 residues. The DNA for the CDR3 is TGTGCCAGCAGTTTATTAATAGCGGGAGGAACCCAAGAGACCCAGTACTTC. It yields the protein CASSLLIAGGTQETQYF.

The chain combines TRBV7-8 with TRBJ2-7; D not certain. Trimming left V 1 base short and J 6 bases short, with 7 bases between. Germline V gene sequence: CDR1 SGHVS, CDR2 FQNEAQ. The CDR3 covers 12 residues. This chain's CDR3 is CASSLVSIEQYF. CDR3 coding DNA: TGTGCCAGCAGCTTAGTGTCTATCGAGCAGTACTTC.

This sequence joins TRBV27 and TRBJ2-1; TRBD2 matches at 8 bases. There are 15 residues in the CDR3. Germline CDR1 is MNHEY and CDR2 is SMNVEV (reference sequence). V shed 6 bases, J shed 8 bases, and the junction held 12 bases outside the gene matches. The CDR3 nucleotides read TGTGCCAGCAGACAACCGGGACTAGGGAAATATGAGCAGTTCTTC. Protein sequence: CASRQPGLGKYEQFF.

This chain joins TRBV7-9 and TRBJ2-7, with 8 bases matching TRBD2. This CDR3 spans 17 amino acids. The ends lost 3 bases at V and 0 bases at J; junction bases unmatched: 10. The germline V gene has CDR1 SEHNR and CDR2 FQNEAQ (reference sequence). CDR3 DNA sequence: TGTGCCAGCAGCTTTGGCCTAGCGGGTTTGAGCTCCTACGAGCAGTACTTC. Translation: CASSFGLAGLSSYEQYF.

This chain joins TRBV11-3 and TRBJ2-3; TRBD2 agrees at 9 bases. Germline-derived CDR1 and CDR2 are SGHNT and YENEEA. V trimming: 1 base; J trimming: 4 bases; junction bases outside the gene matches: 6. The CDR3 runs to 16 residues. The CDR3 DNA reads TGTGCCAGCAGCTTAGTTGTAGCGGGGGTATCAGATACGCAGTATTTT. Translation gives CASSLVVAGVSDTQYF.

A remark on this clone: This same CDR3 is encoded by further DNA sequences in the sample. This chain joins TRBV5-1 and TRBJ2-2, with D maybe TRBD2 (6 bases). In germline, CDR1 is SGHRS, CDR2 YFSETQ. The V end was cut by 5 bases, the J end by 0 bases, with 14 bases between. The CDR3 consists of 16 residues. The CDR3 loop reads CASRSAGPANTGELFF. In DNA form, the CDR3 reads TGCGCCAGCAGGTCAGCGGGTCCAGCGAACACCGGGGAGCTGTTTTTT.